Sequencing of this TCR beta chain was carried out in a study of T cell repertoires in cytomegalovirus infection. One entry per CDR3 protein, called by TCRdb with MiXCR from the reads. Of hundreds of thousands of distinct CDR3 sequences listed, around a third were seen once; the top ten hold under 15%. This clonotype was observed many times. The target antigen is unknown. The receptor comes from a human donor in good health (CMV status not recorded). Some clones in this sample may be carry-over from other donors' samples. The material was cultured CD8+ T cells from PBMCs, obtained from culture after CMV antigen stimulation.

The CDR3 bases are TGTGCCAGCAGTTCCCCGGGACAGTACGAGCAGTACTTC. Its translation is CASSSPGQYEQYF. This chain joins TRBV12-3 or TRBV12-4 and TRBJ2-7; 7 positions agree with TRBD1. V trimming: 4 bases; J trimming: 4 bases; junction bases outside the gene matches: 4. This CDR3 spans 13 amino acids.